The T cell receptor (beta chain) under discussion was sequenced for a study of response to subunit inactivated influenza vaccine. Study-level findings and limits: The authors put forward the suggestion that each seasonal influenza vaccination may bring in only a limited number of new T cells.

About this clonotype itself: Its antigen is not identified.

TCRdb processed the RT-PCR reads anew with MiXCR; each CDR3 protein has one entry. The table lists around 650,000 distinct CDR3 sequences, more than 15% of them singletons, with under 14% in the top ten. The CDR3 contains 12 residues. Trimming removed 6 bases from V and 2 bases from J, with 2 bases in between. The V call is TRBV12-3 or TRBV12-4, the J call TRBJ1-6; D call uncertain. This TCR derives from a man aged 50-59 years who received an inactivated influenza vaccine. The input for sequencing was PBMCs from blood, taken roughly 12 days after vaccination. CDR3 residues: CASSPYNSPLHF. CDR3 in DNA: TGTGCCAGCAGCCCCTATAATTCACCCCTCCACTTT.